The 15 T cell receptor beta chains below were found in one sample sequenced in a study of blood T cell repertoires in COVID-19. Libraries were prepared by immunoSEQ multiplex PCR; TCRdb keeps only in-frame clonotypes and omits some of them. The repertoire has hundreds of thousands of clones, more than 75% of them found once; the top ten carry 7.8%. Specimen: peripheral blood. Receptor source: a woman aged 50 to 60 who had recovered from COVID-19.

The chain joins TRBV19 to TRBJ2-5; 8 bases are shared with TRBD2. The CDR3 covers 16 residues. V trimming: 4 bases; J trimming: 5 bases; junction bases outside the gene matches: 12. CDR1 LNHDA and CDR2 SQIVND come from the germline V gene (reference sequence). The CDR3 nucleotides read TGTGCCAGTAGTAAGCCCAGTCGGGGGGGTAGGGAGACCCAGTACTTC. Protein sequence: CASSKPSRGGRETQYF.

The chain links TRBV7-2 to TRBJ2-3; D might be TRBD2 (6 bases). The CDR3 covers 17 residues. CDR1 is SGHTA, CDR2 FQGNSA, per germline. Trimming stripped 5 bases from V and 1 base from J, with 19 bases between. CDR3 nucleotides: TGTGCCAGCAGCCCCGCCCCACCTAGCGCCGGCACAGATACGCAGTATTTT. The encoded protein is CASSPAPPSAGTDTQYF.

This clone has only one observation. This chain uses TRBV10-2 with TRBJ1-2; 11 bases align to TRBD1. Germline loops: CDR1 WSHSY, CDR2 SAAADI. This CDR3 has 15 residues. V lost 3 bases to trimming and J lost 8 bases; unmatched junction nucleotides: 8. The CDR3 loop is CASSEIGQGAGGYTF. The CDR3 DNA follows: TGCGCCAGCAGTGAAATCGGACAGGGGGCTGGCGGCTACACCTTC.

This rearrangement joins TRBV5-6 to TRBJ2-1; D remains unclear. With 1 base removed from V and 9 bases from J, the gap between germline ends came to 20 bases. From germline, CDR1 is SGHDT and CDR2 YYEEEE. This CDR3 has 16 amino acids. The CDR3 loop reads CASSLFSITGYGEQFF. The CDR3 DNA is TGTGCCAGCAGCTTGTTTTCGATTACGGGTTACGGTGAGCAGTTCTTC.

The J gene is TRBJ2-1, the V gene TRBV9; a weak D match, TRBD1 (6 bases). The CDR3 runs to 14 residues. The V end was cut by 0 bases, the J end by 8 bases, with 12 bases between. Germline-derived CDR1 and CDR2 are SGDLS and YYNGEE. The CDR3 reads CASSVDGRGYEQFF. The CDR3 bases are TGTGCCAGCAGCGTAGATGGCAGGGGATATGAGCAGTTCTTC.

CDR3 sequence reads: CASSADTFGEQYF. Here the CDR3 DNA reads TGTGCCAGCTCAGCGGACACCTTTGGCGAGCAGTACTTC. The chain employs TRBV18 and TRBJ2-7; possibly TRBD1 for D (5 bases). The CDR3 is 13 residues long. With 5 bases removed from V and 6 bases from J, the gap between germline ends came to 14 bases. The germline CDR1 and CDR2 sequences are KGHSH and LQKENI. Drawing the rest from reference TRBV18 and TRBJ2-7, the complete variable domain is NAGVMQNPRHLVRRRGQEARLRCSPMKGHSHVYWYRQLPEEGLKFMVYLQKENIIDESGMPKERFSAEFPKEGPSILRIQQVVRGDSAAYFCASSADTFGEQYFGPGTRLTVT.

This rearrangement joins TRBV4-3 to TRBJ2-7; 7 nucleotides line up with TRBD1. V gave up 3 bases and J gave up 2 bases; unmatched junction bases: 16. The CDR3 length is 18 residues. Germline V CDR1 and CDR2: LGHNA, YSLEER. DNA of the CDR3: TGCGCCAGCAGCCATAAGCTCCAGGGGGTTGGACTGGCCTACGAGCAGTACTTC. This codes for CASSHKLQGVGLAYEQYF.

V gene TRBV19 combines with J gene TRBJ2-7; 13 nucleotides align to TRBD2. This CDR3 is 13 amino acids long. Germline CDR1 LNHDA, CDR2 SQIVND (reference sequence). V lost 5 bases to trimming and J lost 5 bases; unmatched junction nucleotides: 0. CDR3 sequence: CASSGTSGNEQYF. In DNA, the CDR3 is TGTGCCAGTAGTGGGACTAGCGGGAACGAGCAGTACTTC.

J is TRBJ2-2 and V is TRBV30; D call uncertain. The CDR3 extends over 11 amino acids. Trimming took 1 base from V and 7 from J, leaving 4 bases between them. CDR1 is GTSNPN and CDR2 is SVGIG in the germline V gene (reference sequence). CDR3 sequence: CAWSGSGELFF. CDR3 bases: TGTGCCTGGAGTGGGAGCGGGGAGCTGTTTTTT.

The CDR3, as DNA: TGTGCCAGCAGCGAAAGGGATCTAGCGGGGGGGCCGGGTACGCAGTATTTT. Translation: CASSERDLAGGPGTQYF. The V and J genes are TRBV2 and TRBJ2-3; 12 bases are shared with TRBD2. Germline CDR1 and CDR2: SNHLY and FYNNEI. The trim removed 6 bases at V and 8 bases at J, leaving 15 bases unmatched. This CDR3 region has 17 residues. Full variable domain (missing parts from reference TRBV2 and TRBJ2-3): EPEVTQTPSHQVTQMGQEVILRCVPISNHLYFYWYRQILGQKVEFLVSFYNNEISEKSEIFDDQFSVERPDGSNFTLKIRSTKLEDSAMYFCASSERDLAGGPGTQYFGPGTRLTVL.

The rearrangement joins TRBV10-1 to TRBJ2-3; D is ambiguous. The germline gives CDR1 WNHNN, CDR2 SYGVQD (reference sequence). V was trimmed by 4 bases and J by 3 bases, leaving 14 bases between them. This CDR3 is 15 amino acids long. The CDR3 bases are TGCGCCAGCAGTGCCAGTATTTCCAGTACAGATACGCAGTATTTT. Protein product: CASSASISSTDTQYF.

The V call is TRBV19, the J call TRBJ2-7; the D is unclear. The CDR3 totals 11 residues. The germline CDR1 and CDR2 sequences are LNHDA and SQIVND (reference sequence). The germline V and J ends were trimmed by 9 bases and 2 bases, with 8 bases remaining between them. In DNA, the CDR3 is TGTGCCAGCGGGTTCCCCTACGAGCAGTACTTC. This gives the protein CASGFPYEQYF.

The genes are TRBV29-1 and TRBJ1-1; D unclear. V was clipped by 1 base and J by 0 bases, with 3 bases between them. The CDR3 consists of 12 residues. The germline CDR1 and CDR2 sequences are SQVTM and ANQGSEA. The CDR3 DNA sequence: TGCAGCGTTGAAGGTATGAACACTGAAGCTTTCTTT. Translating it yields CSVEGMNTEAFF. The entire variable domain, with the rest obtained from reference TRBV29-1 and TRBJ1-1, is as follows: SAVISQKPSRDICQRGTSLTIQCQVDSQVTMMFWYRQQPGQSLTLIATANQGSEATYESGFVIDKFPISRPNLTFSTLTVSNMSPEDSSIYLCSVEGMNTEAFFGQGTRLTVV.

A single count supports this clone. The chain couples TRBV28 to TRBJ2-1, with 10 bases identical to TRBD1. Germline V gene sequence: CDR1 MDHEN, CDR2 SYDVKM. The CDR3 consists of 17 residues. V lost 4 bases to trimming and J lost 2 bases; unmatched junction nucleotides: 8. The CDR3 region has the DNA TGTGCCAGCAGTTCCCTGACAGGGGGCTCTGCCTACAATGAGCAGTTCTTC. Amino acid sequence: CASSSLTGGSAYNEQFF.

This rearrangement joins TRBV6-1 to TRBJ1-2; D is possibly TRBD1 (6 bases). This CDR3 region has 14 residues. V lost 3 bases and J 8 bases, leaving 16 bases between the germline ends. The V gene's germline CDR1 is MNHNS and CDR2 SASEGT. The CDR3: CASSDPTGPGGYTF. The DNA for the CDR3 is TGTGCCAGCAGTGACCCGACAGGCCCGGGGGGCTACACCTTC.